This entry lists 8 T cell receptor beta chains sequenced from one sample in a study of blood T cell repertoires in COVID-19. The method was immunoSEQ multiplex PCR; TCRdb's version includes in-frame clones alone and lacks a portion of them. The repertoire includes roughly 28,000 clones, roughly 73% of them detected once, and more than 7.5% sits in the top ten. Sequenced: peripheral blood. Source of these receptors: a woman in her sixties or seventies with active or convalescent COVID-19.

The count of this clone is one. The CDR3 DNA reads as TGTGCCAGCAGTCCCGCGGGGACAGGGCTTTCGAACACCGGGGAGCTGTTTTTT. It codes for CASSPAGTGLSNTGELFF. This chain connects TRBV2 to TRBJ2-2, with 9 bases matching TRBD1. Germline trimming cut 5 bases from V and 0 bases from J; bases unmatched to any gene: 10. Per the germline V gene, CDR1 is SNHLY and CDR2 is FYNNEI. The CDR3 has 18 amino acids. Together with reference TRBV2 and TRBJ2-2, the CDR3 gives the full variable domain: EPEVTQTPSHQVTQMGQEVILRCVPISNHLYFYWYRQILGQKVEFLVSFYNNEISEKSEIFDDQFSVERPDGSNFTLKIRSTKLEDSAMYFCASSPAGTGLSNTGELFFGEGSRLTVL.

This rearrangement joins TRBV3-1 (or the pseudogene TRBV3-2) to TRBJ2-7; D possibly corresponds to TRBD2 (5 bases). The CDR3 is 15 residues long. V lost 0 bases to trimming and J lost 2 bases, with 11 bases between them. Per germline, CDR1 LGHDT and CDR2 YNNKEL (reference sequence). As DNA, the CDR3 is TGTGCCAGCAGCCAAGACCCGAGAGGGACCTACGAGCAGTACTTC. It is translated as CASSQDPRGTYEQYF.

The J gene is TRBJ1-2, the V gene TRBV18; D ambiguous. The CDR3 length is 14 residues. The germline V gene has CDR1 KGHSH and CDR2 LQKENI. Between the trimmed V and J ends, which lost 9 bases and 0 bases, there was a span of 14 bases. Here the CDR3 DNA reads TGTGCCAGTAACAACTGGGCCTCTAACTATGGCTACACCTTC. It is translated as CASNNWASNYGYTF.

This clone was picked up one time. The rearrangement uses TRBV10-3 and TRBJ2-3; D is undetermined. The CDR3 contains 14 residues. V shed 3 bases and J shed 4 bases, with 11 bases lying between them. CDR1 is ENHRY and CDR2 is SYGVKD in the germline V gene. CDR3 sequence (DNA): TGTGCCATCAGTGACTCTCCCTCTCCAGATACGCAGTATTTT. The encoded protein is CAISDSPSPDTQYF.

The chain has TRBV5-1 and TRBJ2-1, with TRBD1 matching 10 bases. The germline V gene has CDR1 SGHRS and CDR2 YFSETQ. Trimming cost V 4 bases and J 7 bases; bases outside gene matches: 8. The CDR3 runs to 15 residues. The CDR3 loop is CASSPSGQGWNEQFF. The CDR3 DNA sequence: TGCGCCAGCAGCCCGTCGGGACAGGGGTGGAATGAGCAGTTCTTC.

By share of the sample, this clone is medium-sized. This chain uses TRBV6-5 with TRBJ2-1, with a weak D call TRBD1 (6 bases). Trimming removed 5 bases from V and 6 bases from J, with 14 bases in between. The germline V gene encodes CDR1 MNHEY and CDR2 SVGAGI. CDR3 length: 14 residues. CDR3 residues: CASSLTGFGNEQFF. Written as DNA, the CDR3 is TGTGCCAGCAGTCTTACAGGGTTTGGCAATGAGCAGTTCTTC.

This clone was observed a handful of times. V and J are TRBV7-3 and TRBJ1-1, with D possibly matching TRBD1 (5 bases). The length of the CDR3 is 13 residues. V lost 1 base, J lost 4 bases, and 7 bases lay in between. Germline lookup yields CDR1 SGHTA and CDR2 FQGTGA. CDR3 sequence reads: CASSLRGGTEAFF. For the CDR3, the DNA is TGTGCCAGCAGCTTAAGGGGGGGCACTGAAGCTTTCTTT.

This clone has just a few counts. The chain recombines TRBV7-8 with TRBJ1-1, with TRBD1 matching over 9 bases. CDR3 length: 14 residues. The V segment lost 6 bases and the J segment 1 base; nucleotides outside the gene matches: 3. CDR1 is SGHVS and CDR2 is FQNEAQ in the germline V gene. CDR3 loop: CASRGTGRNTEAFF. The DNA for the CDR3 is TGTGCCAGCAGAGGGACAGGGCGGAACACTGAAGCTTTCTTT.